This T cell receptor (beta chain) was profiled in a study of blood T cells in healthy people across ages. This CDR3 comprises 15 residues. Germline values: CDR1 SGHNT, CDR2 YYREEE (reference sequence). The trim removed 5 bases at V and 6 bases at J, leaving 11 bases unmatched. In its sample, this clonotype was seen once. The antigen remains undetermined. Study conclusions and caveats: Naive T cell percentage showed a strong correlation with the diversity of TCR beta. Researchers said unsorted PBMCs prevented a conclusive naive versus antigen-experienced comparison.

Primers used in a second PCR of roughly 6 to 11 cycles were a sample-barcoded 5' primer and a J-beta primer mix. There were at least 2.5 million CDR3-containing paired-end reads obtained from each sample. TCRdb used MiXCR to reprocess the 5' RACE reads, holding one entry per CDR3 protein. Here the sample spans over 1.5 million distinct CDR3 sequences, around half being singletons. What was sequenced was blood. The chain couples TRBV5-4 to TRBJ2-3; 8 nucleotides line up with TRBD1. The receptor was isolated from a middle-aged woman in good health. Written as DNA, the CDR3 is TGTGCCAGCAGACCCGGACAGGGACCCAGGGATACGCAGTATTTT. It encodes CASRPGQGPRDTQYF.